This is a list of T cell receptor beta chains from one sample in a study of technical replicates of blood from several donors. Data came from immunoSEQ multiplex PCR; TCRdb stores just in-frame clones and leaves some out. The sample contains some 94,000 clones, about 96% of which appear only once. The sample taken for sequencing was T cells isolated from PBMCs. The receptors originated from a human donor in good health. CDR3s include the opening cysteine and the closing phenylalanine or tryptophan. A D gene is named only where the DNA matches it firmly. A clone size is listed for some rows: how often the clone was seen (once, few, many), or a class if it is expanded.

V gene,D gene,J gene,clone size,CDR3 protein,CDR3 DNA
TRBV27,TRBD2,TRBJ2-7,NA,CASSEISGRAPYEQYF,TGTGCCAGCAGCGAAATTAGCGGGAGGGCCCCCTACGAGCAGTACTTC
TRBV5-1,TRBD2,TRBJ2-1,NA,CASGVAGANEQFF,TGCGCCAGCGGGGTAGCGGGAGCAAATGAGCAGTTCTTC
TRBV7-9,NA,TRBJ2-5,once,CASSSFLGGPQETQYF,TGTGCCAGCAGCTCGTTCCTTGGCGGGCCCCAAGAGACCCAGTACTTC
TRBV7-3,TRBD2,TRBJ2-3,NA,CASSWTGLGTDTQYF,TGTGCCAGCAGCTGGACGGGACTAGGGACAGATACGCAGTATTTT
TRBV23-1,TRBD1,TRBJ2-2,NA,CASSQPPQGANTGELFF,TGCGCCAGCAGTCAACCCCCACAGGGGGCAAACACCGGGGAGCTGTTTTTT
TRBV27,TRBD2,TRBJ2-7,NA,CATKPGLALNEQYF,TGTGCCACCAAACCGGGACTAGCGCTGAACGAGCAGTACTTC
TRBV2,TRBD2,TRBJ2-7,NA,CASSMTSGGSYEQYF,TGTGCCAGCAGTATGACTAGCGGGGGGTCCTACGAGCAGTACTTC
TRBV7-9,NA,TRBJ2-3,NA,CASSLESMGTDTQYF,TGTGCCAGCAGCTTAGAGAGTATGGGCACAGATACGCAGTATTTT
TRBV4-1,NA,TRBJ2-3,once,CASSQAYGADTQYF,TGCGCCAGCAGCCAGGCCTACGGGGCAGATACGCAGTATTTT
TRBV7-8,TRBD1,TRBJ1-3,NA,CASSPPDRETGNTIYF,TGTGCCAGCAGCCCTCCGGACAGGGAGACCGGAAACACCATATATTTT
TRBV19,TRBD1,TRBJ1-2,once,CASSEGQGSLNGYTF,TGTGCCAGTAGTGAGGGACAGGGAAGTTTAAATGGCTACACCTTC
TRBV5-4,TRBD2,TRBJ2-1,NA,CASSLVGGVEQFF,TGTGCCAGCAGCTTGGTGGGAGGGGTTGAGCAGTTCTTC
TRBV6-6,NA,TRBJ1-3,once,CASSYGSAGANTIYF,TGTGCCAGCAGTTATGGCTCGGCAGGGGCAAACACCATATATTTT
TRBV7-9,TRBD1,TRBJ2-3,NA,CAISGTEKTDTQYF,TGTGCCATCTCCGGGACAGAGAAGACAGATACGCAGTATTTT
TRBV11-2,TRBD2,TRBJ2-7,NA,CASSSGGYSYEQYF,TGTGCCAGCAGCTCCGGGGGGTACTCCTACGAGCAGTACTTC
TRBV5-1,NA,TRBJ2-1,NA,CASSLEGSGDLNEQFF,TGCGCCAGCAGCTTGGAGGGGTCGGGAGACCTCAATGAGCAGTTCTTC
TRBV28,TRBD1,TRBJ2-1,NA,CASSLDRGIVNEQFF,TGTGCCAGCAGTCTAGACAGGGGGATTGTAAATGAGCAGTTCTTC
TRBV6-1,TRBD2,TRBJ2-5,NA,CASSVSTSGQETQYF,TGTGCCAGCAGTGTCTCTACTAGCGGCCAAGAGACCCAGTACTTC
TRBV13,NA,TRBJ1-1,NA,CASSIPSEGTEAFF,TGTGCCAGCAGCATCCCATCTGAGGGCACTGAAGCTTTCTTT
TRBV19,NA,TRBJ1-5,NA,CASTQGKNQPQHF,TGTGCCAGTACCCAGGGAAAGAATCAGCCCCAGCATTTT
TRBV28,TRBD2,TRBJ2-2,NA,CASTSGLALHTGELFF,TGTGCCAGCACTTCGGGACTAGCGTTACACACCGGGGAGCTGTTTTTT
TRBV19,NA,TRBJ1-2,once,CASSIFPTDYGYTF,TGTGCCAGTAGTATTTTTCCAACGGACTATGGCTACACCTTC
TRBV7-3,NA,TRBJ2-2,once,CASSLFPVKNTGELFF,TGTGCCAGCAGCCTCTTCCCGGTTAAGAACACCGGGGAGCTGTTTTTT
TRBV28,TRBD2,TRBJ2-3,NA,CASSHRTSGVTDTQYF,TGTGCCAGCAGCCATCGGACTAGCGGGGTCACAGATACGCAGTATTTT
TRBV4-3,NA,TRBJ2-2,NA,CASSQPDAGGELFF,TGCGCCAGCAGCCAACCAGATGCGGGCGGGGAGCTGTTTTTT
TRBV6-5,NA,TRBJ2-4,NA,CATSTGAEIQYF,TGTGCCACCTCTACAGGTGCTGAGATTCAGTACTTC
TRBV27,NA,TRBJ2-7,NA,CASSTPGLGYEQYF,TGTGCCAGCAGTACGCCGGGACTCGGGTACGAGCAGTACTTC
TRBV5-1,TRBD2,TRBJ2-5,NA,CASSSPRGGQETQYF,TGCGCCAGCAGCTCCCCACGGGGGGGCCAAGAGACCCAGTACTTC
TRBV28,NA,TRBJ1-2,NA,CASTAGRGFPYGYTF,TGTGCCAGCACCGCGGGGAGGGGATTCCCCTATGGCTACACCTTC
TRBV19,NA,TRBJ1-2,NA,CASSGSSTYTYGYTF,TGTGCCAGTTCTGGGAGTAGCACCTACACCTATGGCTACACCTTC
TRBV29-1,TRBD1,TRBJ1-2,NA,CSVGQGSFYGYTF,TGCAGCGTTGGACAGGGGAGCTTCTATGGCTACACCTTC
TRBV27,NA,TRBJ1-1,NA,CASSPLGAEIYSTEAFF,TGTGCCAGCAGTCCTCTTGGGGCCGAGATTTATAGCACTGAAGCTTTCTTT
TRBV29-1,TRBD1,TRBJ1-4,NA,CSVQGTGDEKLFF,TGCAGCGTCCAAGGGACAGGGGATGAAAAACTGTTTTTT